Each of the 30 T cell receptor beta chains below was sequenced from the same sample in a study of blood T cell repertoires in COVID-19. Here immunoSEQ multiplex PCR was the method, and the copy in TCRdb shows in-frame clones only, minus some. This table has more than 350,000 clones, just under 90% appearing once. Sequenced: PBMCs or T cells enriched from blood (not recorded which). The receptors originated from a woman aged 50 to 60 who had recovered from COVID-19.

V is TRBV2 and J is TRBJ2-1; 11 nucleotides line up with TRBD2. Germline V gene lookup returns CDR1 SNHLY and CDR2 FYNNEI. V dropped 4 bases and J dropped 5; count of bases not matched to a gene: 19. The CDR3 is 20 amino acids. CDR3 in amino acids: CASSGPGLADIESEDNEQFF. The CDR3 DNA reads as TGTGCCAGCAGTGGGCCGGGACTAGCGGATATCGAAAGCGAGGACAATGAGCAGTTCTTC.

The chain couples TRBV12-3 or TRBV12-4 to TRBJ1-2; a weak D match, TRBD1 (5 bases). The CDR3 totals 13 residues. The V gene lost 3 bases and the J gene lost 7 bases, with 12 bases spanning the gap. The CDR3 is CASSFVQGGGYTF. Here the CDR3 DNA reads TGTGCCAGCAGTTTTGTCCAGGGTGGTGGCTACACCTTC.

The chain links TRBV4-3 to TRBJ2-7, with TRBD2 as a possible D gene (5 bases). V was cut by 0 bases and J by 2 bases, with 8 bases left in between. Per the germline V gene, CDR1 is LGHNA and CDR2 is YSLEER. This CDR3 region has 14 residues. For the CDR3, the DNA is TGCGCCAGCAGCCAAGATCGGGGAGCCTACGAGCAGTACTTC. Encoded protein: CASSQDRGAYEQYF.

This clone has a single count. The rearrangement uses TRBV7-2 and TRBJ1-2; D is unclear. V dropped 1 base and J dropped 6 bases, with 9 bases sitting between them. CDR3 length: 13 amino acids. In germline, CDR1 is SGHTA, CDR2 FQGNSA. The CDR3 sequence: CASSLGRLDGYTF. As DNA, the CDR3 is TGTGCCAGCAGCTTAGGCAGGCTGGATGGCTACACCTTC.

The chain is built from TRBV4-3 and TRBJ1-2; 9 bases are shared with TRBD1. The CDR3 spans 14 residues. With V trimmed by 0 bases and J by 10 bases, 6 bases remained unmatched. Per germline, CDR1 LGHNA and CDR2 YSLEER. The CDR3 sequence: CASSQEWGTGTYTF. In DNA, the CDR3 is TGCGCCAGCAGCCAAGAATGGGGGACAGGGACCTACACCTTC.

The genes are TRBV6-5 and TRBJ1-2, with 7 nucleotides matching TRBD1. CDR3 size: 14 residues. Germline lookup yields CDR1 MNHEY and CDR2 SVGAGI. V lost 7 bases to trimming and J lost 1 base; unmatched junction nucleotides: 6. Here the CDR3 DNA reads TGTGCCAGCAATGTACGACAGGGTAACTATGGCTACACCTTC. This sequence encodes CASNVRQGNYGYTF.

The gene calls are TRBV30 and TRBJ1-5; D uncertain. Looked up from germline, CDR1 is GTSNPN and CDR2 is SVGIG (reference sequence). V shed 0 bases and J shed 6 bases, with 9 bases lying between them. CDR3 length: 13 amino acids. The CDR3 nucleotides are TGTGCCTGGAGTGTAGGAGCCAGTCAGCCCCAGCATTTT. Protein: CAWSVGASQPQHF.

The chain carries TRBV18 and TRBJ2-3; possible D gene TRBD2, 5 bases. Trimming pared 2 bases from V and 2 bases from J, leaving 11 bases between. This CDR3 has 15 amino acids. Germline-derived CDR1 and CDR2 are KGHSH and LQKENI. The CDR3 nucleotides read TGTGCCAGCTCACCATCTAGCTACCACACAGATACGCAGTATTTT. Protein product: CASSPSSYHTDTQYF.

The CDR3 is CASSALQGAAGELFF. The CDR3 DNA reads as TGTGCCAGCAGCGCATTACAGGGGGCGGCCGGGGAGCTGTTTTTT. The gene calls are TRBV9 and TRBJ2-2, with 9 bases matching TRBD1. With V trimmed by 3 bases and J by 6 bases, 6 bases remained unmatched. Per the germline V gene, CDR1 is SGDLS and CDR2 is YYNGEE. The CDR3 has 15 amino acids.

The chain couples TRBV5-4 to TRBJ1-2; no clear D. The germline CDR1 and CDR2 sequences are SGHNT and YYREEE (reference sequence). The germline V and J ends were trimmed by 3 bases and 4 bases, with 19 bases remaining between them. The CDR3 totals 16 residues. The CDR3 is CASSSALGTLLYGYTF. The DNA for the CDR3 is TGTGCCAGCAGCTCGGCACTTGGCACACTACTCTATGGCTACACCTTC.

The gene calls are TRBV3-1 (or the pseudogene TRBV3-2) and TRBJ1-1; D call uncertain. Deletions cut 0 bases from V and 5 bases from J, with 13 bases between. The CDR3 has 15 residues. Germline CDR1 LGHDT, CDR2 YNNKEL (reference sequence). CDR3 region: CASSQDPEPGTEAFF. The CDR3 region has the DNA TGTGCCAGCAGCCAAGACCCCGAGCCGGGGACTGAAGCTTTCTTT.

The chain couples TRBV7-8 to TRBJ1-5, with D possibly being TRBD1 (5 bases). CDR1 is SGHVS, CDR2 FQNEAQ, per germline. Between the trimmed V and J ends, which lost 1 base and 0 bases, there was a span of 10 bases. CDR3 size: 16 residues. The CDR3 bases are TGTGCCAGCAGCTTAGAGGGGTTGTATAGCAATCAGCCCCAGCATTTT. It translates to CASSLEGLYSNQPQHF.

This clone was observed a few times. CDR3 in amino acids: CSVEEQGAPMDTEAFF. The CDR3 region has the DNA TGCAGCGTTGAAGAACAGGGGGCGCCGATGGACACTGAAGCTTTCTTT. V is TRBV29-1 and J is TRBJ1-1; 9 bases match TRBD1. The CDR3 is 16 residues long. The trim removed 0 bases at V and 3 bases at J, leaving 8 bases unmatched. Germline CDR1 reads SQVTM; CDR2 reads ANQGSEA.

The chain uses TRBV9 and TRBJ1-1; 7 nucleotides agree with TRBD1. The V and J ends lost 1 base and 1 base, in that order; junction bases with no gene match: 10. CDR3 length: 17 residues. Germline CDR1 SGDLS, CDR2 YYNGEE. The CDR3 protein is CASSVREAGGWNTEAFF. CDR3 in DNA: TGTGCCAGCAGCGTAAGGGAGGCAGGGGGGTGGAACACTGAAGCTTTCTTT.

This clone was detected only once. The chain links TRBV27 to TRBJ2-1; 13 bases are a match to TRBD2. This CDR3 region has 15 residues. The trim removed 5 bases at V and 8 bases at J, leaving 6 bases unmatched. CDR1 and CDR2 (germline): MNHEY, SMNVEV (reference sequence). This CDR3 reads CASSLGLAGVDEQFF. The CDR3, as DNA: TGTGCCAGCAGTCTTGGACTAGCGGGGGTAGATGAGCAGTTCTTC.

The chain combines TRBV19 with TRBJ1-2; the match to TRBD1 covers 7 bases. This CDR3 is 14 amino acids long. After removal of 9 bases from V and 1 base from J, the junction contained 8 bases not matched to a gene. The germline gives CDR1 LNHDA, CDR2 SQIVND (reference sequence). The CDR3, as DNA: TGTGCCAGCGGGGGACAGTCCAATAACTATGGCTACACCTTC. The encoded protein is CASGGQSNNYGYTF.

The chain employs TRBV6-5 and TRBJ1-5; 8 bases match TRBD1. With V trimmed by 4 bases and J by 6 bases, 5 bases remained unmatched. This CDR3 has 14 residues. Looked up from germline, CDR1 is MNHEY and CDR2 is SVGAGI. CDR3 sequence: CASSSQGALQPQHF. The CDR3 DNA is TGTGCCAGCAGTTCGCAGGGGGCTCTTCAGCCCCAGCATTTT.

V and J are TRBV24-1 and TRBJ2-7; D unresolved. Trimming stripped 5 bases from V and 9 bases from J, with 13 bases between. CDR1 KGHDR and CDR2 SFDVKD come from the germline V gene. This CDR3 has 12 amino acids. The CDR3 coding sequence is TGTGCCACCAGTGGTTCTCCTAGTTCGCAGTACTTC. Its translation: CATSGSPSSQYF.

The CDR3 DNA reads as TGTGCCTCAGCCGCTGCAGGGGACTATAATTCACCCCTCCACTTT. Its translation is CASAAAGDYNSPLHF. The V call is TRBV2, the J call TRBJ1-6, with a weak D call TRBD1 (6 bases). This CDR3 comprises 15 residues. The germline V and J ends were trimmed by 11 bases and 3 bases, with 17 bases remaining between them. Germline V CDR1 and CDR2: SNHLY, FYNNEI.

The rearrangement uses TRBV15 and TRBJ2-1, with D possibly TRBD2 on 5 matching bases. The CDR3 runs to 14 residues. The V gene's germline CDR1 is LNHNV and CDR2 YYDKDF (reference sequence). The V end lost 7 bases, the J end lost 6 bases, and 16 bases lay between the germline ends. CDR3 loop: CATIPENGVNEQFF. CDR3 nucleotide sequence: TGTGCCACCATCCCAGAGAACGGGGTCAATGAGCAGTTCTTC.

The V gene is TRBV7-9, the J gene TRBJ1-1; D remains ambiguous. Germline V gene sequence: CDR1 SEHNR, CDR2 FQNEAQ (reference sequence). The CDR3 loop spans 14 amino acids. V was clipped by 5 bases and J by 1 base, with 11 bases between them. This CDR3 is CASSPDSKNTEAFF. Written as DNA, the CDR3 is TGTGCCAGCAGCCCCGACTCCAAGAACACTGAAGCTTTCTTT.

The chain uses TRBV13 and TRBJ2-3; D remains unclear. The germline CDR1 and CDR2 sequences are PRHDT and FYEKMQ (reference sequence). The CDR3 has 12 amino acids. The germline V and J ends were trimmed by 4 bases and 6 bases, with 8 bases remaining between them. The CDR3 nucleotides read TGTGCCAGCAGCTACTCAGGCGATACGCAGTATTTT. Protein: CASSYSGDTQYF.

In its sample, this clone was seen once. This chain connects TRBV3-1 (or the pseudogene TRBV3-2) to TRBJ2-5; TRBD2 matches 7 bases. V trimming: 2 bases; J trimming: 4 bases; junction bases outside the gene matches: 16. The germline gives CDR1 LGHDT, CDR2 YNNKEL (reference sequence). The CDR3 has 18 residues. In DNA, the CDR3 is TGTGCCAGCAGCCAAAAATCCGGGACTACAAGATGGGGAGAGACCCAGTACTTC. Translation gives CASSQKSGTTRWGETQYF.

The CDR3, as DNA: TGTGCCAGTAGAACCGGACAGGAGACTTTCTATGGCTACACCTTC. Its translation is CASRTGQETFYGYTF. J is TRBJ1-2 and V is TRBV19, with 7 bases aligning to TRBD1. V lost 6 bases to trimming and J lost 4 bases; unmatched junction nucleotides: 11. CDR3 length equals 15 residues. The germline CDR1 and CDR2 sequences are LNHDA and SQIVND (reference sequence).

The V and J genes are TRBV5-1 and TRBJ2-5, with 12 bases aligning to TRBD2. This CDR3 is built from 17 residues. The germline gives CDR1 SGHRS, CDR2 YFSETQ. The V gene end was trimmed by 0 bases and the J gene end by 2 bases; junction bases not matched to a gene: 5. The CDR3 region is CASSLEASGGVQETQYF. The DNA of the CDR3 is TGCGCCAGCAGCTTGGAGGCTAGCGGGGGGGTGCAAGAGACCCAGTACTTC. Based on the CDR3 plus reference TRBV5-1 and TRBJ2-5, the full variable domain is KAGVTQTPRYLIKTRGQQVTLSCSPISGHRSVSWYQQTPGQGLQFLFEYFSETQRNKGNFPGRFSGRQFSNSRSEMNVSTLELGDSALYLCASSLEASGGVQETQYFGPGTRLLVL.

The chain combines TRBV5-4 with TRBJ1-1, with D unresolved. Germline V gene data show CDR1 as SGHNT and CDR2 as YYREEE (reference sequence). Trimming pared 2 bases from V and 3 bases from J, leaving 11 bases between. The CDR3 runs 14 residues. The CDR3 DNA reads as TGTGCCAGCAGCTTCTCCGGGGAGGACACTGAAGCTTTCTTT. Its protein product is CASSFSGEDTEAFF.

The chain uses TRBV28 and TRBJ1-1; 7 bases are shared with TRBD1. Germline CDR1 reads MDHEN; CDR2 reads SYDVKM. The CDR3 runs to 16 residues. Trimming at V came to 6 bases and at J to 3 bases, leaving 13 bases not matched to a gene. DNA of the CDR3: TGTGCCAGCAGGGACTTGAGGGGGCTACGGTACACTGAAGCTTTCTTT. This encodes CASRDLRGLRYTEAFF.

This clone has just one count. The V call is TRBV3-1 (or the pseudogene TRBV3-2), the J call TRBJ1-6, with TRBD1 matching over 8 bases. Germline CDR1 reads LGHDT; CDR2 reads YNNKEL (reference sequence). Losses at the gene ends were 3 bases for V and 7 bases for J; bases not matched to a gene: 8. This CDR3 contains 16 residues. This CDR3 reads CASSQATGVYNSPLHF. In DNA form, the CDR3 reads TGTGCCAGCAGCCAGGCGACAGGGGTTTACAATTCACCCCTCCACTTT.

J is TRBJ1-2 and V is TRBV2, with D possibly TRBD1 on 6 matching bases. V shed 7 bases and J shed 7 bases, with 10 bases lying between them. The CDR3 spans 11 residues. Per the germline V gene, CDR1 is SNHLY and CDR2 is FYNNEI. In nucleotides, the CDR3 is TGTGCCAGCAAGGGGGGGGCTGGCTACACCTTC. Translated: CASKGGAGYTF.

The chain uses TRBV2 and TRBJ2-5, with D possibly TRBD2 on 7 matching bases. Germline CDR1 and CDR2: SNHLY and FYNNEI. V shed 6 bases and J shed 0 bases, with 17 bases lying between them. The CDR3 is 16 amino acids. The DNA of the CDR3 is TGTGCCAGCAGGGCCCTGGGGGGGCAGTACCAAGAGACCCAGTACTTC. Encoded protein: CASRALGGQYQETQYF.